The 26 T cell receptor beta chains below come from one sample, sequenced in a study of siplizumab effects on memory and regulatory T cells. Here immunoSEQ multiplex PCR was the method, and the copy in TCRdb shows in-frame clones only, minus some. The data contain about 75,000 clones, around 93% of them singletons. The sequenced sample was CD8+ T cells sorted from blood. These receptors were collected from a human donor in good health.

V and J are TRBV6-4 and TRBJ1-6; D gene ambiguous. The CDR3 runs 13 residues. Germline CDR1 and CDR2: MRHNA and SNTAGT. Trimming took 8 bases from V and 7 from J, leaving 12 bases between them. CDR3 in DNA: TGTGCCAGCGCCCCGGGAGCGAATTCACCCCTCCACTTT. The encoded protein is CASAPGANSPLHF.

The chain couples TRBV5-1 to TRBJ1-1, with D unclear. The germline CDR1 and CDR2 sequences are SGHRS and YFSETQ. With 5 bases removed from V and 1 base from J, the gap between germline ends came to 12 bases. The CDR3 sequence is 14 residues long. The CDR3 nucleotides are TGCGCCAGCAGTCAAGACCCGGCGAACACTGAAGCTTTCTTT. Translation: CASSQDPANTEAFF.

The gene calls are TRBV11-2 and TRBJ1-2; D might be TRBD1 (6 bases). Germline V gene data show CDR1 as SGHAT and CDR2 as FQNNGV. This CDR3 has 14 residues. With 3 bases removed from V and 4 bases from J, the gap between germline ends came to 12 bases. Here the CDR3 reads CASSFTGSPYGYTF. The CDR3 region has the DNA TGTGCCAGCAGCTTTACAGGGTCGCCCTATGGCTACACCTTC.

The chain uses TRBV11-2 and TRBJ1-2; D is unclear. The germline V and J ends were trimmed by 5 bases and 2 bases, with 15 bases remaining between them. Germline CDR1 reads SGHAT; CDR2 reads FQNNGV. The CDR3 has 15 amino acids. In DNA, the CDR3 is TGTGCCAGCAGCCCCGAATGGGATACCAACTATGGCTACACCTTC. This gives the protein CASSPEWDTNYGYTF.

V gene TRBV9 combines with J gene TRBJ2-1, with 11 bases lining up with TRBD2. Trimming at V came to 4 bases and at J to 10 bases, leaving 1 base not matched to a gene. The CDR3 totals 12 residues. The germline CDR1 and CDR2 sequences are SGDLS and YYNGEE. The CDR3 DNA sequence: TGTGCCAGCAGCCCTAGCGGGGGGGAGCAGTTCTTC. This gives the protein CASSPSGGEQFF.

This chain uses TRBV5-6 with TRBJ2-7; no definite D call. There are 14 residues in the CDR3. The germline V and J ends were trimmed by 2 bases and 2 bases, with 11 bases remaining between them. Per germline, CDR1 SGHDT and CDR2 YYEEEE. CDR3 protein: CASSLGQTPYEQYF. CDR3 DNA: TGTGCCAGCAGCTTAGGGCAGACTCCCTACGAGCAGTACTTC.

This rearrangement joins TRBV9 to TRBJ1-1; possible D gene TRBD1, 5 bases. CDR1 SGDLS and CDR2 YYNGEE come from the germline V gene. The CDR3 consists of 14 residues. Trimming removed 0 bases at V and 4 bases at J, with 10 bases between. The CDR3 spells CASSVEGVSTEAFF. The CDR3 DNA reads TGTGCCAGCAGCGTAGAAGGGGTTAGCACTGAAGCTTTCTTT.

The CDR3 DNA follows: TGTGCCAGCACCTTTGTGGGGGGGACCCCGTACTTC. Protein product: CASTFVGGTPYF. J is TRBJ2-7 and V is TRBV7-9; 7 nucleotides line up with TRBD2. Germline CDR1 SEHNR, CDR2 FQNEAQ (reference sequence). This CDR3 region has 12 residues. V lost 7 bases and J lost 12; bases outside the gene matches: 12.

Notes on this clone: Compared with germline, one end of the junction differs, possibly owing to a read error. This chain joins TRBV7-9 and TRBJ2-2; D gene ambiguous. This CDR3 contains 13 residues. Germline V gives CDR1 SEHNR, CDR2 FQNEAQ (reference sequence). Here the CDR3 DNA reads TGCGCCAGCAGCCAAGGGAACACCGGGGAGCTGTTTTTT. Protein sequence: CASSQGNTGELFF.

V usage is TRBV5-1 and J usage is TRBJ1-4, with a possible D match to TRBD1 (5 bases). The CDR3 length is 17 residues. Germline CDR1 SGHRS, CDR2 YFSETQ. Trimming shortened V by 2 bases and J by 2 bases, and 16 bases separated the two germline ends. In DNA form, the CDR3 reads TGCGCCAGCAGCTTTACCGGGACGGCTTCGACTAATGAAAAACTGTTTTTT. Translation: CASSFTGTASTNEKLFF.

DNA of the CDR3: TGTGCCAGCAGCTTAGGGGGGGGTACGCAGTATTTT. Translating gives CASSLGGGTQYF. The chain joins TRBV7-9 to TRBJ2-3, with TRBD2 identical over 7 bases. Germline CDR1 and CDR2: SEHNR and FQNEAQ (reference sequence). The V segment lost 1 base and the J segment 8 bases; nucleotides outside the gene matches: 0. The CDR3 covers 12 residues.

This rearrangement joins TRBV2 to TRBJ1-1; D unclear. The germline gives CDR1 SNHLY, CDR2 FYNNEI. This CDR3 spans 14 amino acids. Trimming left V 5 bases short and J 6 bases short, with 16 bases between. The CDR3 is CASSWPADDPEAFF. CDR3 nucleotide sequence: TGTGCCAGCAGTTGGCCGGCGGACGATCCTGAAGCTTTCTTT. Variable domain in full (rest from reference TRBV2 and TRBJ1-1): EPEVTQTPSHQVTQMGQEVILRCVPISNHLYFYWYRQILGQKVEFLVSFYNNEISEKSEIFDDQFSVERPDGSNFTLKIRSTKLEDSAMYFCASSWPADDPEAFFGQGTRLTVV.

This clone was seen more than once but under ten times. The CDR3 here is CASSQDAWGAGELFF. DNA of the CDR3: TGTGCCAGCAGCCAAGACGCTTGGGGGGCCGGGGAGCTGTTTTTT. This chain links TRBV14 with TRBJ2-2, with D possibly TRBD2 on 6 matching bases. Looked up from germline, CDR1 is SGHDN and CDR2 is FVKESK. Trimming pared 0 bases from V and 6 bases from J, leaving 11 bases between. This CDR3 has 15 residues.

V is TRBV9 and J is TRBJ2-1; D is undetermined. Trimming took off 6 bases at V and 6 bases at J, with 16 bases between the two ends. This CDR3 has 14 residues. Germline V CDR1 and CDR2: SGDLS, YYNGEE. The CDR3 protein is CASTGSALSNEQFF. CDR3 nucleotides: TGTGCCAGCACAGGCTCCGCCCTCTCCAATGAGCAGTTCTTC.

The rearrangement joins TRBV7-3 to TRBJ1-2, with a possible D match to TRBD1 (6 bases). CDR1 and CDR2 from the germline V gene are SGHTA and FQGTGA. V lost 3 bases to trimming and J lost 10 bases, with 12 bases between them. There are 12 residues in the CDR3. This CDR3 reads CASSFGTTDYTF. In DNA form, the CDR3 reads TGTGCCAGCAGCTTCGGGACAACAGACTACACCTTC.

The chain recombines TRBV4-2 with TRBJ2-5; the match to TRBD2 covers 14 bases. The V and J ends lost 4 bases and 5 bases, in that order; junction bases with no gene match: 6. There are 16 residues in the CDR3. The germline V gene encodes CDR1 LGHNA and CDR2 YNFKEQ. The CDR3 is CASSRGTSGGGETQYF. DNA of the CDR3: TGTGCCAGCAGCCGAGGGACTAGCGGGGGCGGGGAGACCCAGTACTTC.

This clone was seen just once. The rearrangement joins TRBV30 to TRBJ2-7, with D possibly being TRBD1 (8 bases). The CDR3 has 14 amino acids. The V gene's germline CDR1 is GTSNPN and CDR2 SVGIG (reference sequence). Deletions cut 2 bases from V and 3 bases from J, with 14 bases between. The CDR3 sequence is CAWSNTGGGYEQYF. In nucleotides, the CDR3 is TGTGCCTGGAGTAACACAGGGGGGGGCTACGAGCAGTACTTC.

The genes are TRBV11-2 and TRBJ2-1; 9 nucleotides agree with TRBD2. In germline, CDR1 is SGHAT, CDR2 FQNNGV. This CDR3 has 13 residues. V trimming: 8 bases; J trimming: 8 bases; junction bases outside the gene matches: 7. In DNA form, the CDR3 reads TGTGCCAGCCGGTCTAGCGGGGTCTATGAGCAGTTCTTC. Translating gives CASRSSGVYEQFF.

The V call is TRBV28, the J call TRBJ2-3, with 8 bases fitting TRBD2. V was clipped by 7 bases and J by 5 bases; unmatched bases: 8. This CDR3 has 14 residues. Germline lookup yields CDR1 MDHEN and CDR2 SYDVKM. The CDR3 sequence is CASKIAGTVDTQYF. The CDR3 region has the DNA TGTGCCAGCAAAATAGCGGGGACGGTAGATACGCAGTATTTT.

Comment on this clone: At one end the junction does not follow the germline gene, possibly because of a read error. The rearrangement uses TRBV9 and TRBJ2-2; 10 bases are a match to TRBD1. Germline CDR1 and CDR2: SGDLS and YYNGEE. The CDR3 loop spans 14 amino acids. For the CDR3, the DNA is TGTGCTAGCACCGGGACAGGGGCCACCGGGGAGCTGTTTTTT. It is translated as CASTGTGATGELFF.

This clone was seen once. V gene TRBV27 combines with J gene TRBJ2-7; weak D call: TRBD1 (5 bases). Between the trimmed V and J ends, which lost 6 bases and 0 bases, there was a span of 12 bases. The length of the CDR3 is 14 residues. Looked up from germline, CDR1 is MNHEY and CDR2 is SMNVEV (reference sequence). This CDR3 is CASSRSGPSYEQYF. The CDR3 nucleotides read TGTGCCAGCAGCCGATCAGGGCCCTCCTACGAGCAGTACTTC.

The J gene is TRBJ1-5, the V gene TRBV19; D may be TRBD1 (6 bases). V lost 10 bases to trimming and J lost 6 bases, with 13 bases between them. The CDR3 contains 12 residues. Germline V gene lookup returns CDR1 LNHDA and CDR2 SQIVND (reference sequence). This CDR3 is CATQEGGQPQHF. DNA of the CDR3: TGTGCCACCCAAGAAGGGGGTCAGCCCCAGCATTTT.

This clone was recorded once. V and J are TRBV9 and TRBJ1-1, with D uncertain. Trimming took off 3 bases at V and 2 bases at J, with 14 bases between the two ends. This CDR3 has 15 amino acids. Germline CDR1 SGDLS, CDR2 YYNGEE. CDR3 nucleotide sequence: TGTGCCAGCAGCGAGCCCCCGGGCTCAAACACTGAAGCTTTCTTT. This encodes CASSEPPGSNTEAFF.

The chain links TRBV5-6 to TRBJ1-6; the D gene is possibly TRBD1 (5 bases). The germline V gene has CDR1 SGHDT and CDR2 YYEEEE. The CDR3 totals 14 residues. V was shortened by 0 bases and J by 8 bases, with 9 bases between the two germline ends. CDR3 sequence: CASSLGRGYSPLHF. DNA for the CDR3: TGTGCCAGCAGCTTGGGGAGGGGATATTCACCCCTCCACTTT.

This rearrangement joins TRBV4-3 to TRBJ1-1, with D possibly matching TRBD1 (5 bases). The CDR3 totals 14 residues. The germline V gene has CDR1 LGHNA and CDR2 YSLEER. The V end lost 0 bases, the J end lost 6 bases, and 11 bases lay between the germline ends. The CDR3 DNA reads TGCGCCAGCAGCCAAGACACCGGGGCCGCTGAAGCTTTCTTT. Protein sequence: CASSQDTGAAEAFF.

The chain has TRBV5-4 and TRBJ2-7, with TRBD2 identical over 7 bases. CDR3 size: 14 residues. Losses at the gene ends were 4 bases for V and 1 base for J; bases not matched to a gene: 5. Germline V lookup: CDR1 SGHNT, CDR2 YYREEE (reference sequence). The CDR3 DNA sequence: TGTGCCAGCAGCCACGGCGGGGGTTCCTACGAGCAGTACTTC. Encoded protein: CASSHGGGSYEQYF.